The 30 T cell receptor beta chains presented below share a single source sample, sequenced in a study of T cell responses to AZD1222 COVID-19 vaccine. Sequenced by immunoSEQ multiplex PCR; TCRdb stores in-frame clones only, minus some. Among tens of thousands of clones listed, over 90% were seen once. Sequencing used peripheral blood, obtained on day 0 of AZD1222 vaccination. These receptors were collected from an adult in good health.

The chain links TRBV27 to TRBJ2-1; D unclear. The CDR3 has 12 residues. V was shortened by 4 bases and J by 6 bases, with 7 bases between the two germline ends. CDR1 and CDR2 from the germline V gene are MNHEY and SMNVEV (reference sequence). CDR3 loop: CASSYGANEQFF. DNA of the CDR3: TGTGCCAGCAGTTATGGAGCCAATGAGCAGTTCTTC.

The genes are TRBV18 and TRBJ2-2; 7 bases align to TRBD1. The J segment lost 2 bases and the V segment lost 6 bases, leaving 6 bases of the junction unmatched. Germline CDR1 KGHSH, CDR2 LQKENI. This CDR3 spans 15 amino acids. The CDR3 protein is CASSLDRVNTGELFF. The CDR3 DNA follows: TGTGCCAGCTCTCTTGACAGGGTCAACACCGGGGAGCTGTTTTTT.

The chain uses TRBV10-3 and TRBJ2-2; D may match TRBD1 or TRBD2 (5 bases each). The CDR3 extends over 15 amino acids. V was pared by 3 bases and J by 4 bases, with 12 bases between. CDR1 is ENHRY, CDR2 SYGVKD, per germline. The CDR3 DNA follows: TGTGCCATCAGTGAAAGAGGGGATGCCACCGGGGAGCTGTTTTTT. Translation gives CAISERGDATGELFF.

This clone came up once. The chain recombines TRBV6-5 with TRBJ2-1; D is tentatively TRBD1 or TRBD2 (5 bases each). Germline V lookup: CDR1 MNHEY, CDR2 SVGAGI. There are 13 residues in the CDR3. Trimming cost V 6 bases and J 5 bases, with 11 bases left between them. The CDR3 bases are TGTGCCAGCAGCCCGCGAGGGGACAATGAGCAGTTCTTC. Translated: CASSPRGDNEQFF.

Details on this clone: The junction does not match germline at one end; this may be a read error. The rearrangement joins TRBV11-3 to TRBJ2-1; the D is unclear. The CDR3 is 15 amino acids. Per the germline V gene, CDR1 is SGHNT and CDR2 is YENEEA. DNA of the CDR3: TGTGCCAGCAGCGTAAATAGGGTGTCCTCCAATGAGCAGTTCTTC. Translation gives CASSVNRVSSNEQFF.

J is TRBJ2-7 and V is TRBV6-5, with 7 nucleotides matching TRBD1. CDR1 MNHEY and CDR2 SVGAGI come from the germline V gene. The CDR3 covers 15 residues. The ends lost 6 bases at V and 0 bases at J; junction bases unmatched: 8. As DNA, the CDR3 is TGTGCCAGCAGCCTACAAACAGGGGCCTCCTACGAGCAGTACTTC. Its protein product is CASSLQTGASYEQYF.

The chain is built from TRBV9 and TRBJ1-4; possibly TRBD1 for D (5 bases). This CDR3 contains 15 residues. The V gene's germline CDR1 is SGDLS and CDR2 YYNGEE. Trimming cost V 4 bases and J 5 bases, with 15 bases left between them. CDR3 sequence: CASSTTTGPNEKLFF. The CDR3, as DNA: TGTGCCAGCAGCACTACTACGGGACCGAATGAAAAACTGTTTTTT.

The V and J genes are TRBV29-1 and TRBJ2-7; possible D gene TRBD2, 6 bases. V was pared by 7 bases and J by 2 bases, with 12 bases between. Germline assignment: CDR1 SQVTM and CDR2 ANQGSEA. This CDR3 is 12 amino acids long. CDR3 in amino acids: CSALRDTYEQYF. In DNA form, the CDR3 reads TGCAGCGCCCTGCGGGATACCTACGAGCAGTACTTC.

The V gene is TRBV24-1, the J gene TRBJ2-7, with TRBD2 matching 13 bases. Germline V gene lookup returns CDR1 KGHDR and CDR2 SFDVKD. The V gene end was trimmed by 3 bases and the J gene end by 4 bases; junction bases not matched to a gene: 5. This CDR3 comprises 16 residues. The CDR3 spells CATSDRTSGGLYEQYF. For the CDR3, the DNA is TGTGCCACCAGTGATCGGACTAGCGGGGGCCTTTACGAGCAGTACTTC.

This chain joins TRBV10-3 and TRBJ1-1, with a tentative D call TRBD1 (6 bases). V was shortened by 6 bases and J by 10 bases, with 18 bases between the two germline ends. Germline values: CDR1 ENHRY, CDR2 SYGVKD. The CDR3 length is 13 residues. The CDR3 sequence: CAISRPGGLVAFF. CDR3 coding DNA: TGTGCCATCAGCCGGCCGGGGGGCCTAGTAGCTTTCTTT.

The chain recombines TRBV6-2 or TRBV6-3 with TRBJ1-5, with 7 positions matching TRBD1. This CDR3 spans 13 amino acids. The V gene's germline CDR1 is MNHEY and CDR2 SVGEGT. After removal of 2 bases from V and 7 bases from J, the junction contained 2 bases not matched to a gene. The CDR3 loop is CASSYAGGQPQHF. The CDR3 bases are TGTGCCAGCAGTTACGCAGGGGGACAGCCCCAGCATTTT.

The chain combines TRBV24-1 with TRBJ1-5; 12 nucleotides agree with TRBD1. Looked up from germline, CDR1 is KGHDR and CDR2 is SFDVKD. The CDR3 sequence is 15 residues long. With V trimmed by 4 bases and J by 6 bases, 3 bases remained unmatched. The CDR3: CATSEGGQGAQPQHF. The CDR3, as DNA: TGTGCCACCAGTGAAGGGGGACAGGGGGCTCAGCCCCAGCATTTT.

This clone was detected once. This chain connects TRBV11-2 to TRBJ1-1; 9 bases fit TRBD1. V shed 0 bases, J shed 6 bases, and the junction held 14 bases outside the gene matches. Per the germline V gene, CDR1 is SGHAT and CDR2 is FQNNGV. This CDR3 is built from 18 residues. The CDR3 loop is CASSLDLDRGLRGAEAFF. CDR3 coding DNA: TGTGCCAGCAGCTTAGATCTGGACAGGGGCTTGCGGGGAGCTGAAGCTTTCTTT.

This clone is a singleton in its sample. The chain carries TRBV5-1 and TRBJ2-7; D possibly uses TRBD1 or TRBD2 (5 bases each). This CDR3 contains 16 residues. V lost 0 bases and J 0 bases, leaving 13 bases between the germline ends. In germline, CDR1 is SGHRS, CDR2 YFSETQ. The CDR3 sequence is CASSLEDGAFSYEQYF. The CDR3 DNA sequence: TGCGCCAGCAGCTTGGAAGACGGGGCCTTCTCCTACGAGCAGTACTTC.

The chain has TRBV7-8 and TRBJ1-5, with 9 bases matching TRBD1. The CDR3 is 16 amino acids. Germline CDR1 and CDR2: SGHVS and FQNEAQ. V lost 6 bases to trimming and J lost 4 bases; unmatched junction nucleotides: 10. The CDR3 DNA follows: TGTGCCAGCAGAAGGGACAGGGTAAAACCAAATCAGCCCCAGCATTTT. This translates into CASRRDRVKPNQPQHF. Supplemented by reference TRBV7-8 and TRBJ1-5, the full variable domain reads GAGVSQSPRYKVAKRGQDVALRCDPISGHVSLFWYQQALGQGPEFLTYFQNEAQLDKSGLPSDRFFAERPEGSVSTLKIQRTQQEDSAVYLCASRRDRVKPNQPQHFGDGTRLSIL.

The chain uses TRBV1 and TRBJ1-4; TRBD1, the table's D call, lacks a check against the DNA. TRBV1 is recorded as a pseudogene. CDR3 size: 14 residues. As DNA, the CDR3 is TGCACCAGCACCTTGGACAGGGGATATGAAAAACTGTTTTTT. Translated: CTSTLDRGYEKLFF.

This chain joins TRBV7-9 and TRBJ2-7; tentative D call: TRBD2 (5 bases). CDR1 SEHNR and CDR2 FQNEAQ come from the germline V gene (reference sequence). The germline V and J ends were trimmed by 10 bases and 2 bases, with 6 bases remaining between them. CDR3 length equals 10 residues. The CDR3 here is CATGTYEQYF. The CDR3 DNA reads as TGTGCCACGGGGACCTACGAGCAGTACTTC. Full variable domain (remainder filled in from reference TRBV7-9 and TRBJ2-7): DTGVSQNPRHKITKRGQNVTFRCDPISEHNRLYWYRQTLGQGPEFLTYFQNEAQLEKSRLLSDRFSAERPKGSFSTLEIQRTEQGDSAMYLCATGTYEQYFGPGTRLTVT.

The V call is TRBV2, the J call TRBJ1-1; D might be TRBD1 (6 bases). Germline V gene sequence: CDR1 SNHLY, CDR2 FYNNEI. This CDR3 contains 16 residues. V gave up 2 bases and J gave up 2 bases, with 15 bases separating them. The CDR3 is CASSEKQGVVNTEAFF. CDR3 coding DNA: TGTGCCAGCAGTGAAAAACAGGGAGTGGTCAACACTGAAGCTTTCTTT.

J is TRBJ1-5 and V is TRBV9; D remains ambiguous. This CDR3 is built from 16 residues. V gave up 0 bases and J gave up 0 bases, with 10 bases separating them. Germline loops: CDR1 SGDLS, CDR2 YYNGEE. CDR3 coding DNA: TGTGCCAGCAGCGTAGCGGGTGACGGTAGCAATCAGCCCCAGCATTTT. Encoded protein: CASSVAGDGSNQPQHF.

V gene TRBV11-2 combines with J gene TRBJ1-1; D remains unclear. The V end was cut by 1 base, the J end by 3 bases, with 6 bases between. CDR1 and CDR2 (germline): SGHAT, FQNNGV. The CDR3 extends over 13 amino acids. CDR3 region: CASSLVVDTEAFF. CDR3 nucleotides: TGTGCCAGCAGCTTAGTCGTCGACACTGAAGCTTTCTTT.

This chain links TRBV27 with TRBJ2-7; 7 bases map to TRBD1. This CDR3 region has 13 residues. CDR1 and CDR2 (germline): MNHEY, SMNVEV (reference sequence). After removal of 2 bases from V and 11 bases from J, the junction contained 9 bases not matched to a gene. The CDR3 sequence: CASSLGYRDREYF. DNA for the CDR3: TGTGCCAGCAGTTTAGGCTACCGGGACAGAGAGTACTTC.

The chain uses TRBV12-5 and TRBJ1-2; D possibly corresponds to TRBD1 (6 bases). The germline V gene encodes CDR1 LGHNT and CDR2 FRNRAP. V was cut by 5 bases and J by 7 bases, with 20 bases left in between. This CDR3 comprises 15 residues. CDR3: CASGPLQGFNTGYTF. CDR3 bases: TGTGCTAGTGGTCCCTTACAGGGTTTTAATACTGGCTACACCTTC.

V usage is TRBV6-5 and J usage is TRBJ1-2; no clear D gene. Trimming took 1 base from V and 5 from J, leaving 11 bases between them. The germline CDR1 and CDR2 sequences are MNHEY and SVGAGI. The CDR3 contains 14 residues. CDR3: CASSYYVGGYGYTF. CDR3 DNA sequence: TGTGCCAGCAGTTACTACGTTGGCGGATATGGCTACACCTTC.

The chain recombines TRBV5-4 with TRBJ2-2; D possibly corresponds to TRBD2 (5 bases). CDR1 is SGHNT, CDR2 YYREEE, per germline (reference sequence). V lost 1 base and J 1 base, leaving 8 bases between the germline ends. The CDR3 runs to 15 residues. DNA for the CDR3: TGTGCCAGCAGCTTGAGTGGAGGGAACACCGGGGAGCTGTTTTTT. It specifies CASSLSGGNTGELFF.

This clone was observed once. This chain uses TRBV14 with TRBJ2-5, with 9 positions matching TRBD2. Germline-derived CDR1 and CDR2 are SGHDN and FVKESK. V lost 5 bases, J lost 5 bases, and 6 bases stayed unmatched. This CDR3 contains 14 residues. CDR3 nucleotide sequence: TGTGCCAGCAGCTGGGGACTAGCAGGGGAGACCCAGTACTTC. Translation gives CASSWGLAGETQYF.

This chain joins TRBV18 and TRBJ1-2; D might be TRBD1 (6 bases). The CDR3 is 14 amino acids. Per the germline V gene, CDR1 is KGHSH and CDR2 is LQKENI. V gave up 5 bases and J gave up 5 bases, with 15 bases separating them. The CDR3 region has the DNA TGTGCCAGCTCATCGGACAGAGGGAGTTATGGCTACACCTTC. This gives the protein CASSSDRGSYGYTF.

This sequence joins TRBV5-5 and TRBJ1-2, with D hard to call. CDR3 length equals 15 residues. Germline V lookup: CDR1 SGHKS, CDR2 YYEKEE (reference sequence). The germline V and J ends were trimmed by 0 bases and 2 bases, with 11 bases remaining between them. CDR3 loop: CASSLDGWSNYGYTF. The CDR3 nucleotides are TGTGCCAGCAGCTTGGACGGTTGGTCCAACTATGGCTACACCTTC.

This clone was observed a single time. V gene TRBV6-2 or TRBV6-3 combines with J gene TRBJ2-5; D remains ambiguous. The CDR3 loop spans 15 amino acids. Deletions cut 5 bases from V and 4 bases from J, with 17 bases between. Per the germline V gene, CDR1 is MNHEY and CDR2 is SVGEGT. The CDR3 bases are TGTGCCAGCAGTCCACCCGGACGGACGTTAGAGACCCAGTACTTC. It specifies CASSPPGRTLETQYF.

This chain links TRBV18 with TRBJ1-2; 11 bases match TRBD1. The trim removed 6 bases at V and 2 bases at J, leaving 5 bases unmatched. Per the germline V gene, CDR1 is KGHSH and CDR2 is LQKENI. This CDR3 is 15 amino acids long. CDR3 amino acids: CASSPGTGGNYGYTF. The CDR3 DNA reads as TGTGCCAGCTCTCCTGGGACAGGGGGGAACTATGGCTACACCTTC.

This chain joins TRBV5-1 and TRBJ1-1; TRBD1 matches at 12 bases. The germline CDR1 and CDR2 sequences are SGHRS and YFSETQ. The CDR3 extends over 15 amino acids. The trim removed 3 bases at V and 10 bases at J, leaving 10 bases unmatched. The CDR3 protein is CASSSEGQGALAAFF. CDR3 DNA: TGCGCCAGCAGCTCGGAGGGACAGGGGGCGTTAGCAGCTTTCTTT.